Following are 13 T cell receptor beta chains from one sample sequenced in a study of T cells in Graves' hyperthyroidism and ophthalmopathy (dated by TCRdb to about 2019). The receptor library was made with multiplex PCR. Sequencer: Illumina HiSeq 2000. The TCR beta CDR3 regions were amplified from the RNA transcripts. A first-round RT-PCR of the TCR CDR3 used the HTBI primer set with the Qiagen OneStep RT-PCR kit. TCRdb itself trimmed the public reads at Q25 with fastp, ran MiXCR and retained productive beta chains. CDR3 protein duplicates are merged, each entry listing the most common genes and DNA. The sample table holds over 200,000 distinct CDR3 sequences, of which roughly 18% were seen once. The biggest ten clones account for approximately 46% of the sample. Sequencing was done on a sample of blood. Receptors were obtained from a man aged 45-60 years with Graves' hyperthyroidism.

There are many counts of this clonotype. The V and J genes are TRBV7-2 and TRBJ2-1; D possibly corresponds to TRBD2 (6 bases). Trimming stripped 1 base from V and 4 bases from J, with 14 bases between. The CDR3 length is 16 residues. The germline gives CDR1 SGHTA, CDR2 FQGNSA. For the CDR3, the DNA is TGTGCCAGCAGCTTAGAGGCGACTAGACTATACAATGAGCAGTTCTTC. Translated, it gives CASSLEATRLYNEQFF.

This clonotype was detected ten times or more. The chain employs TRBV5-1 and TRBJ2-7; no clear D gene. The CDR3 length is 15 residues. CDR1 and CDR2 (germline): SGHRS, YFSETQ. The germline V and J ends were trimmed by 2 bases and 2 bases, with 14 bases remaining between them. The CDR3 DNA reads TGCGCCAGCAGCTTATTTGCCCAACCCACCTACGAGCAGTACTTC. Amino acids: CASSLFAQPTYEQYF.

This clonotype has just one count. The chain joins TRBV18 to TRBJ2-7; the D call may be TRBD1 or TRBD2 (6 bases each). Deletions cut 3 bases from V and 5 bases from J, with 20 bases between. Germline CDR1 and CDR2: KGHSH and LQKENI. The CDR3 runs to 16 residues. CDR3 region: CASSPLRGTLSHEQYF. CDR3 nucleotide sequence: TGTGCCAGCTCACCTCTACGGGGGACACTATCCCACGAGCAGTACTTC.

This clonotype was detected many times. J is TRBJ2-6 and V is TRBV7-9; D unclear. CDR1 and CDR2 from the germline V gene are SEHNR and FQNEAQ (reference sequence). The CDR3 covers 15 residues. V gave up 5 bases and J gave up 0 bases, with 8 bases separating them. This chain's CDR3 is CASSRTRSGANVLTF. For the CDR3, the DNA is TGTGCCAGCAGCCGCACCCGCTCTGGGGCCAACGTCCTGACTTTC.

This clonotype showed up many times. The chain combines TRBV11-2 with TRBJ2-5, with 7 bases aligning to TRBD1. CDR1 SGHAT and CDR2 FQNNGV come from the germline V gene. The V and J ends lost 5 bases and 4 bases, in that order; junction bases with no gene match: 7. The CDR3 is 14 residues long. The CDR3 DNA is TGTGCCAGCAGCACGACGACAGGGCTAGAGACCCAGTACTTC. It encodes CASSTTTGLETQYF.

This clonotype was seen a few times. This rearrangement joins TRBV7-9 to TRBJ2-4, with D tentatively TRBD2 (7 bases). CDR3 length: 16 amino acids. V lost 1 base and J lost 3, with 13 bases in between. Germline lookup yields CDR1 SEHNR and CDR2 FQNEAQ (reference sequence). CDR3 nucleotide sequence: TGTGCCAGCAGCTTAGGTCAGGGGAGGGTCAAAAACATTCAGTACTTC. It translates to CASSLGQGRVKNIQYF. Full variable domain (outside the CDR3, taken from reference TRBV7-9 and TRBJ2-4): DTGVSQNPRHKITKRGQNVTFRCDPISEHNRLYWYRQTLGQGPEFLTYFQNEAQLEKSRLLSDRFSAERPKGSFSTLEIQRTEQGDSAMYLCASSLGQGRVKNIQYFGAGTRLSVL.

In this sample, this clonotype turned up many times. The chain links TRBV5-1 to TRBJ2-1; perhaps TRBD1 as D (5 bases). The CDR3 totals 14 residues. The germline V gene has CDR1 SGHRS and CDR2 YFSETQ. Trimming pared 0 bases from V and 3 bases from J, leaving 7 bases between. The CDR3 coding sequence is TGCGCCAGCAGCTTGGGACAGAGCTACAATGAGCAGTTCTTC. Protein product: CASSLGQSYNEQFF. Using reference TRBV5-1 and TRBJ2-1 for the parts outside the CDR3, the full variable domain is KAGVTQTPRYLIKTRGQQVTLSCSPISGHRSVSWYQQTPGQGLQFLFEYFSETQRNKGNFPGRFSGRQFSNSRSEMNVSTLELGDSALYLCASSLGQSYNEQFFGPGTRLTVL.

There are many counts of this clonotype. This chain connects TRBV11-3 to TRBJ2-3; TRBD2 agrees at 7 bases. Germline V gene sequence: CDR1 SGHNT, CDR2 YENEEA. The junction had 12 bases not matched to a gene; V was cut back by 4 bases and J by 5 bases. CDR3 length: 16 amino acids. The CDR3 spells CASSSRLAGAVDTQYF. In DNA, the CDR3 is TGTGCCAGCAGCTCGCGACTAGCAGGAGCGGTAGATACGCAGTATTTT.

This clonotype was found many times. The rearrangement joins TRBV28 to TRBJ2-7; 8 nucleotides line up with TRBD1. CDR1 and CDR2 (germline): MDHEN, SYDVKM. V shed 3 bases, J shed 0 bases, and the junction held 7 bases outside the gene matches. The CDR3 is made up of 16 amino acids. CDR3 nucleotides: TGTGCCAGCAGTTTCCACAGGGGGTCAATCTCCTACGAGCAGTACTTC. Its translation: CASSFHRGSISYEQYF.

The table lists this clonotype with many counts. The V gene is TRBV7-9, the J gene TRBJ2-3; maybe TRBD1 (5 bases). Trimming removed 5 bases from V and 2 bases from J, with 17 bases in between. This CDR3 contains 16 residues. Germline lookup yields CDR1 SEHNR and CDR2 FQNEAQ (reference sequence). The CDR3 here is CASSPVRAHTTDTQYF. DNA for the CDR3: TGTGCCAGCAGCCCGGTCAGGGCACACACCACAGATACGCAGTATTTT.

This rearrangement joins TRBV11-3 to TRBJ2-7; possible D gene TRBD1, 6 bases. CDR1 and CDR2 from the germline V gene are SGHNT and YENEEA. CDR3 length: 14 residues. V lost 5 bases and J 6 bases, leaving 17 bases between the germline ends. The CDR3 loop reads CASSKWGQGPEQYF. CDR3 coding DNA: TGTGCCAGCAGCAAATGGGGGCAGGGGCCCGAGCAGTACTTC.

This rearrangement joins TRBV7-9 to TRBJ2-7; D remains unclear. V gave up 1 base and J gave up 0 bases, with 7 bases separating them. The length of the CDR3 is 14 residues. Germline V gene lookup returns CDR1 SEHNR and CDR2 FQNEAQ (reference sequence). The CDR3 loop is CASSLGLDSYEQYF. The CDR3 nucleotides read TGTGCCAGCAGCTTAGGGCTAGACTCCTACGAGCAGTACTTC.

This clonotype was found many times. CDR3 nucleotides: TGTGCCAGCTCACCACCGAGCGAACCTAATGAAAAACTGTTTTTT. Protein: CASSPPSEPNEKLFF. The V call is TRBV18, the J call TRBJ1-4; no clear D. Between the trimmed V and J ends, which lost 0 bases and 3 bases, there was a span of 8 bases. CDR1 and CDR2 (germline): KGHSH, LQKENI. The CDR3 has 15 amino acids.